This T cell receptor (beta chain) was captured by sequencing in a study of vaccination effects on CD4 cells after COVID-19. Looking at the study overall: Each participant received a vaccine that was either BNT162b2 or mRNA-1273, given as two doses. Regarding the study as a whole: The study, lacking early post-infection timepoints, had few convalescent patients.

The ViraFEST assay expanded antigen-specific CD4+ T cells with viral peptide pools before sequencing. With more than nine days of culture completed, CD4+ T cells were isolated. Vaccinated recipients, who were negative for nucleocapsid antibodies, had no history of SARS-CoV-2 infection. After approximately 2 million PBMC were placed in each well, they were cultured with around 10 IU/ml IL-2 and approximately 9.7 ug/ml peptides. Cultures had half their medium replaced with IL-2 medium on days 3 and 7. The germline gives CDR1 SGHKS, CDR2 YYEKEE (reference sequence). V was cut by 1 base and J by 7 bases, with 12 bases left in between. CDR3 length equals 15 residues. The repertoire was sequenced with immunoSEQ multiplex PCR; TCRdb's copy has only in-frame clones and lacks some. The data show about 70,000 clones, with 75% to 90% seen just once and 12% held by the top ten. As regards this clone: Its specificity is unknown.

The chain recombines TRBV5-5 with TRBJ1-6; D possibly corresponds to TRBD1 (6 bases). The sequences come from CD4+ T cells from PBMCs cultured with SARS-CoV-2 spike peptides, collected before COVID-19 vaccination. This clonotype was sampled from a human donor who received a COVID-19 vaccine. The CDR3 region is CASSLKRQENSPLHF. DNA for the CDR3: TGTGCCAGCAGCTTGAAACGACAGGAGAATTCACCCCTCCACTTT.